This T cell receptor beta chain was captured by sequencing in a study of blood T cell repertoires in COVID-19. Study in general: Acute and convalescent COVID-19 specimens originated in the United States, Italy and Spain.

Only a few counts were recorded for this clone. Source study methods: Estimated nucleated cell counts came from reference gene primer amplification. Sequencing was performed with immunoSEQ multiplex PCR; in TCRdb, only in-frame clones are kept and a portion is missing. V, J and clone size derive from that table, while D and trimming were established from the DNA sequence. This table holds around 70,000 clones, 86% found once. The receptor was isolated from a man aged 45 to 65 with acute or convalescent COVID-19. Material: peripheral blood.

The CDR3, as DNA: TGTGCCAGCAGCTTACGGTGGGACTCTTGGAATGAGCAGTTCTTC. Translating gives CASSLRWDSWNEQFF. The chain uses TRBV7-8 and TRBJ2-1; the D gene is possibly TRBD2 (6 bases). Germline loops: CDR1 SGHVS, CDR2 FQNEAQ. The CDR3 runs to 15 residues. Trimming stripped 2 bases from V and 7 bases from J, with 15 bases between. The full variable domain, in which reference TRBV7-8 and TRBJ2-1 provide the parts outside the CDR3, is GAGVSQSPRYKVAKRGQDVALRCDPISGHVSLFWYQQALGQGPEFLTYFQNEAQLDKSGLPSDRFFAERPEGSVSTLKIQRTQQEDSAVYLCASSLRWDSWNEQFFGPGTRLTVL.